The entry below describes one TCR beta chain. Original data processing: The authors estimated nucleated cell counts from reference gene primer amplification. TCRdb's table, derived via immunoSEQ multiplex PCR, lists solely in-frame clones and lacks some. V, J and clone size are those of that table, while D and trimming were read from the DNA. The top ten hold about 22% of the sample, which has about 200,000 clones, about 85% seen once. These data originate in a study of blood T cell repertoires in COVID-19. Background on the study: COVID-19 samples from acute and convalescent phases originated in the United States, Italy and Spain. In each case, the material was cDNA or gDNA derived from T cells, B-cell-depleted T cells, or PBMCs.

CDR1 is LGHNT and CDR2 is FRNRAP in the germline V gene. V lost 4 bases to trimming and J lost 10 bases, with 17 bases between them. The CDR3 has 15 amino acids. The sample comprised peripheral blood. The chain joins TRBV12-5 to TRBJ1-6, with D hard to call. The clonotype originates from a man aged 55 to 69 with active or convalescent COVID-19. The DNA for the CDR3 is TGTGCTAGTGGTTCACAGTTTGGGCCGCACTCACCCCTCCACTTT. Protein: CASGSQFGPHSPLHF.